This TCR beta chain was recorded in a study of shared clonotypes between healthy human individuals. The CDR3 runs 11 residues. V shed 9 bases and J shed 13 bases, with 18 bases lying between them. Per germline, CDR1 LNHDA and CDR2 SQIVND (reference sequence). The authors divided CD4+ cells into CD45RA+ naive and CD45RA-negative memory subsets. DNA at approximately 200 ng, 30,000 or so T cell genomes, went into sorted-subset replicate PCRs. Only in-frame clones appear in the TCRdb table, and some are missing; sequencing was by immunoSEQ multiplex PCR. The sample carries hundreds of thousands of clones, around 67% recorded once. Notes on the study in general: Lower generation probabilities were found for non-shared clonotypes than for those shared by all four donors. The study generally estimated greater richness for naive than memory subsets.

This clone came up a few times. Antigen unknown. This TCR came from a man in his thirties or forties in good health. V is TRBV19 and J is TRBJ1-1, with D possibly TRBD1 on 6 matching bases. The sample consisted of memory CD4+ T cells sorted from blood. As for subset: CD45RA-negative fraction. Here the CDR3 DNA reads TGTGCCAGCTCTACAGGGCGAACTTTTTTCTTT. Translated: CASSTGRTFFF.